What follows are 25 T cell receptor beta chains derived from one specimen sequenced in a study of blood T cell repertoires in COVID-19. The assay was immunoSEQ multiplex PCR, and TCRdb's table has in-frame clones only and misses some. The sample has 68,000 or so clones, 80% to 95% seen once. The material sequenced was peripheral blood. These receptors came from a man aged 50-60 years with COVID-19, enrolled during active disease.

This clone was counted once. The chain combines TRBV2 with TRBJ1-1; tentative D call: TRBD1 (6 bases). CDR1 is SNHLY and CDR2 is FYNNEI in the germline V gene. CDR3 length equals 13 residues. V shed 6 bases and J shed 3 bases, with 11 bases lying between them. CDR3 protein: CASRSTGYTEAFF. The DNA for the CDR3 is TGTGCCAGCAGATCGACAGGTTACACTGAAGCTTTCTTT.

This rearrangement joins TRBV19 to TRBJ1-1; D unresolved. Germline CDR1 reads LNHDA; CDR2 reads SQIVND (reference sequence). This CDR3 contains 15 residues. V lost 0 bases to trimming and J lost 5 bases, with 13 bases between them. CDR3 nucleotides: TGTGCCAGTAGTATAGAGGGTACGGCGGGAACTGAAGCTTTCTTT. Residues: CASSIEGTAGTEAFF.

The J gene is TRBJ2-1, the V gene TRBV29-1; 10 bases map to TRBD2. The CDR3 spans 15 residues. The trim removed 1 base at V and 9 bases at J, leaving 9 bases unmatched. CDR1 SQVTM and CDR2 ANQGSEA come from the germline V gene. In DNA form, the CDR3 reads TGCAGCGTTGAAGCTAAAGCGGGAGGGGATGCTGAGCAGTTCTTC. It yields the protein CSVEAKAGGDAEQFF.

The gene calls are TRBV2 and TRBJ2-3, with 11 bases identical to TRBD2. The ends lost 4 bases at V and 4 bases at J; junction bases unmatched: 13. Germline V gives CDR1 SNHLY, CDR2 FYNNEI. The CDR3 extends over 18 amino acids. Here the CDR3 reads CASSAFPPPGLAADTQYF. The CDR3 DNA sequence: TGTGCCAGCAGTGCTTTCCCCCCCCCGGGACTAGCGGCAGATACGCAGTATTTT.

Only a few counts were recorded for this clone. This chain joins TRBV2 and TRBJ2-7; the match to TRBD1 covers 9 bases. Per the germline V gene, CDR1 is SNHLY and CDR2 is FYNNEI. Losses at the gene ends were 6 bases for V and 3 bases for J; bases not matched to a gene: 12. The CDR3 covers 16 residues. The CDR3 reads CASSWTGVNFGYEQYF. The CDR3 DNA sequence: TGTGCCAGCAGCTGGACAGGGGTTAATTTCGGCTACGAGCAGTACTTC.

The chain couples TRBV5-1 to TRBJ2-6; tentatively, D is TRBD1 (5 bases). The CDR3 has 18 residues. Germline-derived CDR1 and CDR2 are SGHRS and YFSETQ. V was clipped by 0 bases and J by 0 bases, with 13 bases between them. This CDR3 reads CASSLEGVLSSGANVLTF. Here the CDR3 DNA reads TGCGCCAGCAGCTTGGAAGGGGTCCTTAGCTCTGGGGCCAACGTCCTGACTTTC.

The chain is built from TRBV19 and TRBJ2-7, with TRBD1 matching over 11 bases. The germline V gene has CDR1 LNHDA and CDR2 SQIVND (reference sequence). The trim removed 2 bases at V and 3 bases at J, leaving 6 bases unmatched. There are 16 residues in the CDR3. CDR3 nucleotide sequence: TGTGCCAGTAGTATACGTAGGGGGACAGGGGGCTACGAGCAGTACTTC. Its translation: CASSIRRGTGGYEQYF.

The gene calls are TRBV6-6 and TRBJ1-5, with D possibly matching TRBD1 (5 bases). The germline CDR1 and CDR2 sequences are MNHNY and SVGAGI (reference sequence). CDR3 length: 21 residues. V was clipped by 5 bases and J by 2 bases, with 31 bases between them. The CDR3 DNA follows: TGTGCCAGCAGTCTCATCTACCCGGGACTAAGCCTACCGGGGGGCAATCAGCCCCAGCATTTT. Protein sequence: CASSLIYPGLSLPGGNQPQHF.

The gene calls are TRBV2 and TRBJ2-1; TRBD2 matches at 13 bases. The CDR3 extends over 14 amino acids. Losses at the gene ends were 10 bases for V and 8 bases for J; bases not matched to a gene: 8. Germline CDR1 SNHLY, CDR2 FYNNEI. The CDR3 here is CATTTSGRTHEQFF. The CDR3 bases are TGTGCCACCACGACTAGCGGGAGGACTCATGAGCAGTTCTTC. The full variable domain, rest sourced from reference TRBV2 and TRBJ2-1, is EPEVTQTPSHQVTQMGQEVILRCVPISNHLYFYWYRQILGQKVEFLVSFYNNEISEKSEIFDDQFSVERPDGSNFTLKIRSTKLEDSAMYFCATTTSGRTHEQFFGPGTRLTVL.

In its sample, this clone was seen once. V is TRBV11-2 and J is TRBJ2-1; D might be TRBD1 (5 bases). The CDR3 is 13 amino acids. Germline CDR1 and CDR2: SGHAT and FQNNGV. Deletions cut 5 bases from V and 5 bases from J, with 10 bases between. The CDR3 DNA follows: TGTGCCAGCAGCGCCGACAGAAACAATGAGCAGTTCTTC. This sequence encodes CASSADRNNEQFF. The full variable domain, completed using reference TRBV11-2 and TRBJ2-1, is EAGVAQSPRYKIIEKRQSVAFWCNPISGHATLYWYQQILGQGPKLLIQFQNNGVVDDSQLPKDRFSAERLKGVDSTLKIQPAKLEDSAVYLCASSADRNNEQFFGPGTRLTVL.

V is TRBV12-3 or TRBV12-4 and J is TRBJ1-2; tentatively, D is TRBD1 (5 bases). Trimming pared 3 bases from V and 5 bases from J, leaving 10 bases between. The CDR3 has 13 residues. The CDR3 coding sequence is TGTGCCAGCAGTTTGGGGGGAGAATATGGCTACACCTTC. Translation: CASSLGGEYGYTF.

This rearrangement joins TRBV30 to TRBJ2-6; a possible D gene is TRBD1 (5 bases). Germline CDR1 is GTSNPN and CDR2 is SVGIG (reference sequence). V was cut by 2 bases and J by 2 bases, with 10 bases left in between. The CDR3 is 15 amino acids. The CDR3 region is CAWSKRGAGANVLTF. The CDR3 region has the DNA TGTGCCTGGAGTAAAAGGGGCGCTGGGGCCAACGTCCTGACTTTC.

The CDR3 nucleotides are TGTGCCAGTACGCAGGGGTCCTACAATGAGCAGTTCTTC. Translation gives CASTQGSYNEQFF. V gene TRBV19 combines with J gene TRBJ2-1; D possibly corresponds to TRBD1 (6 bases). Trimming stripped 7 bases from V and 1 base from J, with 8 bases between. The V gene's germline CDR1 is LNHDA and CDR2 SQIVND (reference sequence). The CDR3 spans 13 residues.

This clone occurred once. The chain couples TRBV14 to TRBJ2-3, with TRBD1 matching over 9 bases. This CDR3 spans 17 amino acids. V shed 5 bases and J 3 bases; nucleotides not matched to a gene: 12. CDR1 and CDR2 (germline): SGHDN, FVKESK. The CDR3 bases are TGTGCCAGCAGCTACCACAGGGGGCGCGGTACAACAGATACGCAGTATTTT. Its protein is CASSYHRGRGTTDTQYF.

CDR3 residues: CASSQDLAGPDQFF. The CDR3 nucleotides are TGTGCCAGCAGCCAAGACTTGGCGGGCCCCGATCAGTTCTTC. The chain uses TRBV3-1 (or the pseudogene TRBV3-2) and TRBJ2-1; TRBD2 might be the D (5 bases). Germline CDR1 LGHDT, CDR2 YNNKEL (reference sequence). Trimming took off 0 bases at V and 13 bases at J, with 16 bases between the two ends. This CDR3 is built from 14 residues.

The gene calls are TRBV6-5 and TRBJ1-5; the D is unclear. Trimming shortened V by 5 bases and J by 4 bases, and 9 bases separated the two germline ends. CDR1 and CDR2 (germline): MNHEY, SVGAGI. The CDR3 contains 13 residues. The CDR3 here is CASSTARNQPQHF. In DNA, the CDR3 is TGTGCCAGCAGTACCGCGAGGAATCAGCCCCAGCATTTT.

The chain employs TRBV6-4 and TRBJ2-1; TRBD2 aligns across 10 bases. Germline loops: CDR1 MRHNA, CDR2 SNTAGT. The CDR3 runs 15 residues. The J segment lost 10 bases and the V segment lost 0 bases, leaving 6 bases of the junction unmatched. CDR3 nucleotide sequence: TGTGCCAGCAGTGACTCGGGTAGCGGGAGGTCGGAGCAGTTCTTC. Amino acids: CASSDSGSGRSEQFF.

The V and J genes are TRBV7-9 and TRBJ2-7, with TRBD1 identical over 7 bases. This CDR3 contains 12 residues. Unmatched junction bases numbered 4, after V lost 5 bases and J lost 6 bases. CDR1 and CDR2 (germline): SEHNR, FQNEAQ (reference sequence). The CDR3 loop reads CASSLTGAEQYF. The CDR3 DNA follows: TGTGCCAGCAGCCTTACAGGGGCCGAGCAGTACTTC.

The chain combines TRBV5-1 with TRBJ2-3; D remains unclear. The V end lost 2 bases, the J end lost 3 bases, and 7 bases lay between the germline ends. CDR1 SGHRS and CDR2 YFSETQ come from the germline V gene. The CDR3 contains 13 residues. CDR3 loop: CASSLDSTDTQYF. CDR3 nucleotides: TGCGCCAGCAGCTTAGACTCGACAGATACGCAGTATTTT.

The chain joins TRBV7-3 to TRBJ2-7, with D possibly matching TRBD1 (6 bases). V was clipped by 5 bases and J by 0 bases, with 8 bases between them. This CDR3 comprises 13 residues. The germline V gene encodes CDR1 SGHTA and CDR2 FQGTGA. CDR3 amino acids: CASSRTASYEQYF. DNA for the CDR3: TGTGCCAGCAGCCGGACAGCCTCCTACGAGCAGTACTTC.

This clone was detected only once. The chain combines TRBV11-2 with TRBJ2-1; D gene uncertain. V was clipped by 0 bases and J by 0 bases, with 12 bases between them. This CDR3 has 17 amino acids. Germline V gene data show CDR1 as SGHAT and CDR2 as FQNNGV. The CDR3 nucleotides read TGTGCCAGCAGCTTAGAATTTTATCTGGCCTCCTACAATGAGCAGTTCTTC. Its protein product is CASSLEFYLASYNEQFF. The whole variable domain, filled in from reference TRBV11-2 and TRBJ2-1, reads EAGVAQSPRYKIIEKRQSVAFWCNPISGHATLYWYQQILGQGPKLLIQFQNNGVVDDSQLPKDRFSAERLKGVDSTLKIQPAKLEDSAVYLCASSLEFYLASYNEQFFGPGTRLTVL.

The chain uses TRBV3-1 (or the pseudogene TRBV3-2) and TRBJ2-1; possible D gene TRBD2, 5 bases. CDR1 and CDR2 from the germline V gene are LGHDT and YNNKEL (reference sequence). This CDR3 spans 13 amino acids. Trimming removed 4 bases from V and 5 bases from J, with 9 bases in between. The CDR3 DNA follows: TGTGCCAGCAGCCTCACTAGGGACAATGAGCAGTTCTTC. This codes for CASSLTRDNEQFF.

The chain employs TRBV11-3 and TRBJ2-1; 14 bases fit TRBD2. Germline assignment: CDR1 SGHNT and CDR2 YENEEA. The CDR3 is made up of 15 amino acids. Unmatched junction bases numbered 3, after V lost 3 bases and J lost 8 bases. The CDR3 region is CASSFGTSGSDEQFF. The CDR3 DNA reads as TGTGCCAGCAGCTTCGGGACTAGCGGGAGTGATGAGCAGTTCTTC.

V and J are TRBV2 and TRBJ2-7; TRBD1 is a possible D gene (6 bases). Deletions cut 6 bases from V and 3 bases from J, with 21 bases between. Germline CDR1 and CDR2: SNHLY and FYNNEI. The CDR3 has 16 amino acids. The CDR3 region has the DNA TGTGCCAGCAGACCCCTACTCCAACAGGGTCGCTACGAGCAGTACTTC. This translates into CASRPLLQQGRYEQYF.

This rearrangement joins TRBV4-1 to TRBJ2-7, with D possibly matching TRBD2 (6 bases). This CDR3 is built from 14 residues. Per germline, CDR1 MGHRA and CDR2 YSYEKL. V shed 5 bases and J shed 2 bases, with 13 bases lying between them. CDR3 bases: TGCGCCAGCAGCTGGACGGGACTCACCTACGAGCAGTACTTC. Protein product: CASSWTGLTYEQYF.